This T cell receptor (beta chain) was identified in a study of radiotherapy plus CTLA-4 blockade in lung cancer. In the study overall: Of all patients, more than 15% responded objectively and about 30% showed disease control.

Concerning this clone: The antigen is unknown.

Using immunoSEQ multiplex PCR, the repertoire was profiled, and TCRdb retains in-frame clones only, with some absent. This table holds roughly 90,000 clones, approximately 82% found once. The CDR3 has 19 amino acids. CDR1 MDHEN and CDR2 SYDVKM come from the germline V gene. V shed 4 bases and J 1 base; nucleotides not matched to a gene: 10. General study findings and limits: Early clonal dynamics of blood T cells, together with interferon-beta, were reported as the best response predictor. Radiotherapy plus ipilimumab was followed by expansion in blood of tumor-derived TCR clones.

This clonotype originated in a human donor with non-small cell lung cancer that progressed on radiotherapy plus ipilimumab. The sequencing here drew on peripheral blood, taken from a patient treated with radiotherapy plus ipilimumab. The V gene is TRBV28, the J gene TRBJ2-2, with TRBD2 matching over 12 bases. The CDR3 loop reads CASSSPLGLAGRNTGELFF. The CDR3 DNA sequence: TGTGCCAGCAGTTCCCCCTTGGGACTAGCGGGCCGGAACACCGGGGAGCTGTTTTTT. The complete variable domain, with remaining parts taken from reference TRBV28 and TRBJ2-2, reads DVKVTQSSRYLVKRTGEKVFLECVQDMDHENMFWYRQDPGLGLRLIYFSYDVKMKEKGDIPEGYSVSREKKERFSLILESASTNQTSMYLCASSSPLGLAGRNTGELFFGEGSRLTVL.